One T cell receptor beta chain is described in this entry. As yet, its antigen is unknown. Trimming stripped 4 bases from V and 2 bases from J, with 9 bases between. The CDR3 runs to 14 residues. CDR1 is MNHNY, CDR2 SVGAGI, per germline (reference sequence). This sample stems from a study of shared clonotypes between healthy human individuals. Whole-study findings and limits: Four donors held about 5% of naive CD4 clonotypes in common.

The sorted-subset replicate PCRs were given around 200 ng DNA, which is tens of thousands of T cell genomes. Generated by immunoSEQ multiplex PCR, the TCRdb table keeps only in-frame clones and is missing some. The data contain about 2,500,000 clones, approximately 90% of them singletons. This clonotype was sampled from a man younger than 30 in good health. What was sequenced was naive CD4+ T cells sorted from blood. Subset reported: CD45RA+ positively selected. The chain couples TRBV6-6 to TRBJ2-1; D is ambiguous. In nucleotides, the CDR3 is TGTGCCAGCAGTTCCCCCTCGGCCTACAATGAGCAGTTCTTC. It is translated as CASSSPSAYNEQFF.